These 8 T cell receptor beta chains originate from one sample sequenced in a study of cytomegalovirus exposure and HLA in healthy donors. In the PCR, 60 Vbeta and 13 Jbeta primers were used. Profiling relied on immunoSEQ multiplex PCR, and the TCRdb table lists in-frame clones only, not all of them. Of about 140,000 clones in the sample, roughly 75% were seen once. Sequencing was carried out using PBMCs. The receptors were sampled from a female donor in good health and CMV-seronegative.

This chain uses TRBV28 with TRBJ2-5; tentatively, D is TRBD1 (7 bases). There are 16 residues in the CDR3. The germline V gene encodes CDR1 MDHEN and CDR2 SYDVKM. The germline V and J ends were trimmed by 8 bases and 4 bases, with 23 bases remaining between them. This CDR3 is CASPLSIVEGAETQYF. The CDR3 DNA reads TGTGCCAGCCCTCTTTCGATAGTGGAGGGGGCAGAGACCCAGTACTTC.

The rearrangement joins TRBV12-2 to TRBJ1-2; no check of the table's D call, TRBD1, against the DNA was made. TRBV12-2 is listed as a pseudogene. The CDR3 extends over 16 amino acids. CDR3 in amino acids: CASRLAQRTGTYGYTF. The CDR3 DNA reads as TGTGCAAGTCGCTTAGCCCAAAGGACAGGAACCTATGGCTACACCTTC.

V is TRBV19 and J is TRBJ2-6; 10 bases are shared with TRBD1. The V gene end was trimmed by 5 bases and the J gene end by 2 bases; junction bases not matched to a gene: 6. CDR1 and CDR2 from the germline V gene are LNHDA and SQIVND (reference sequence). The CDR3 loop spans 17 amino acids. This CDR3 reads CASSVTGGFAGANVLTF. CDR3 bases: TGTGCCAGTAGTGTGACAGGGGGCTTTGCTGGGGCCAACGTCCTGACTTTC.

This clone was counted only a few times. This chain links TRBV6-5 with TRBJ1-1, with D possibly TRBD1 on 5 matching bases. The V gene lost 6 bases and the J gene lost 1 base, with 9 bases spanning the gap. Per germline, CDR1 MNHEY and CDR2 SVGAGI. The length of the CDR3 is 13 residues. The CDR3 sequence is CASSRTGNTEAFF. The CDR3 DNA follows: TGTGCCAGCAGCCGAACAGGGAACACTGAAGCTTTCTTT.

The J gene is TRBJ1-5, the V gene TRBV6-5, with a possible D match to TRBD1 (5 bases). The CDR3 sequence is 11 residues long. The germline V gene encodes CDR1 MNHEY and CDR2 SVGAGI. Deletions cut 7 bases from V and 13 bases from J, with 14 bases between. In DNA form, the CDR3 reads TGTGCCAGCATCCGGGGGAATACTCAGCATTTT. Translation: CASIRGNTQHF.

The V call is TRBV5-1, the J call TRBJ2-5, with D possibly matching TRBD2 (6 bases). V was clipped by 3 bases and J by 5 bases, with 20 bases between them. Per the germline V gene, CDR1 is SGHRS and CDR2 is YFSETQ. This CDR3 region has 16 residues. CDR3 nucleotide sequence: TGCGCCAGCAGCTCCCACCTTGGAGGGCTAAGCGAGACCCAGTACTTC. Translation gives CASSSHLGGLSETQYF. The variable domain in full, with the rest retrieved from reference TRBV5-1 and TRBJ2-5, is KAGVTQTPRYLIKTRGQQVTLSCSPISGHRSVSWYQQTPGQGLQFLFEYFSETQRNKGNFPGRFSGRQFSNSRSEMNVSTLELGDSALYLCASSSHLGGLSETQYFGPGTRLLVL.

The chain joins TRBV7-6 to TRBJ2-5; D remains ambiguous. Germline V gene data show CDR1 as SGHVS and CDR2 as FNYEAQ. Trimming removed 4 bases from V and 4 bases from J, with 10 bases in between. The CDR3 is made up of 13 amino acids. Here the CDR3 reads CASSWRLGETQYF. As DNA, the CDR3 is TGTGCCAGCAGCTGGCGACTCGGAGAGACCCAGTACTTC. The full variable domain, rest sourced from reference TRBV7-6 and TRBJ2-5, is GAGVSQSPRYKVTKRGQDVALRCDPISGHVSLYWYRQALGQGPEFLTYFNYEAQQDKSGLPNDRFSAERPEGSISTLTIQRTEQRDSAMYRCASSWRLGETQYFGPGTRLLVL.

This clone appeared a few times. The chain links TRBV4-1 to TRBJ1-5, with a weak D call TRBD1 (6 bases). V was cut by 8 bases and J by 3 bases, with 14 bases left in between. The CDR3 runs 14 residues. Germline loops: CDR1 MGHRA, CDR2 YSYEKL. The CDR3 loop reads CASRARGFNQPQHF. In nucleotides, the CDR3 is TGCGCCAGCCGCGCCAGGGGATTCAATCAGCCCCAGCATTTT.